Below, 17 T cell receptor beta chains from the same sample are listed, as sequenced in a study of blood T cell repertoires in COVID-19 (dated by TCRdb to 2018 to 2020). The library came from the immunoSEQ multiplex PCR assay. The table was pulled from immuneACCESS by TCRdb, which kept in-frame rearrangements only. Such tables lose some clones; where checked, under half of the loss comes from unresolved V genes, and the rest has no known cause. Present in this sample are 150,000 to 200,000 clones, roughly 90% of which were seen just once. The ten largest clones capture 1% to 1.5% of the sample. The sequenced sample consisted of PBMCs or T cells enriched from blood (not recorded which). The receptors here all came from a human donor with acute COVID-19. The donor label of this sample is uncertain.

Note on this clone: The sample holds other DNA sequences that translate to the same CDR3. This rearrangement joins TRBV11-2 to TRBJ2-7; D may be TRBD2 (6 bases). CDR3 length: 13 residues. V was pared by 3 bases and J by 1 base, with 7 bases between. Germline V gives CDR1 SGHAT, CDR2 FQNNGV. The CDR3 sequence is CASSLGGSYEQYF. CDR3 nucleotide sequence: TGTGCCAGCAGCTTGGGAGGTTCCTACGAGCAGTACTTC. The full variable domain, with the rest looked up from reference TRBV11-2 and TRBJ2-7, is EAGVAQSPRYKIIEKRQSVAFWCNPISGHATLYWYQQILGQGPKLLIQFQNNGVVDDSQLPKDRFSAERLKGVDSTLKIQPAKLEDSAVYLCASSLGGSYEQYFGPGTRLTVT.

The chain recombines TRBV5-1 with TRBJ2-2; 8 nucleotides agree with TRBD1. The CDR3 is 14 residues long. V was pared by 6 bases and J by 4 bases, with 5 bases of the junction left unmatched. In germline, CDR1 is SGHRS, CDR2 YFSETQ. CDR3: CASNRGQGTGELFF. The CDR3, as DNA: TGCGCCAGCAATCGTGGACAGGGCACCGGGGAGCTGTTTTTT. The entire variable domain, with the rest obtained from reference TRBV5-1 and TRBJ2-2, is as follows: KAGVTQTPRYLIKTRGQQVTLSCSPISGHRSVSWYQQTPGQGLQFLFEYFSETQRNKGNFPGRFSGRQFSNSRSEMNVSTLELGDSALYLCASNRGQGTGELFFGEGSRLTVL.

The rearrangement links TRBV7-8 to TRBJ1-3; D is unresolved. From germline, CDR1 is SGHVS and CDR2 FQNEAQ. CDR3 length equals 16 residues. V gave up 2 bases and J gave up 1 base, with 12 bases separating them. DNA for the CDR3: TGTGCCAGCAGCTTAAAATCTCGGTGGTCTGGAAACACCATATATTTT. Translation gives CASSLKSRWSGNTIYF.

The chain uses TRBV7-3 and TRBJ2-5, with 7 bases identical to TRBD2. Germline V gives CDR1 SGHTA, CDR2 FQGTGA. V lost 5 bases to trimming and J lost 4 bases; unmatched junction nucleotides: 4. There are 13 residues in the CDR3. In DNA, the CDR3 is TGTGCCAGCAGCCGCTCGGGAGGAGAGACCCAGTACTTC. This encodes CASSRSGGETQYF.

The gene calls are TRBV11-1 and TRBJ2-7; possibly TRBD1 for D (5 bases). Germline CDR1 reads SGHAT; CDR2 reads FQDESV (reference sequence). This CDR3 has 14 amino acids. Trimming removed 0 bases from V and 4 bases from J, with 10 bases in between. The CDR3 DNA reads as TGTGCCAGCAGCTTAGCGGGGCAGACGTACGAGCAGTACTTC. Its protein product is CASSLAGQTYEQYF.

The chain is built from TRBV19 and TRBJ2-7; D uncertain. The V end lost 0 bases, the J end lost 2 bases, and 5 bases lay between the germline ends. This CDR3 contains 13 residues. Looked up from germline, CDR1 is LNHDA and CDR2 is SQIVND (reference sequence). The CDR3 DNA sequence: TGTGCCAGTAGTATAGATCTAGCCTACGAGCAGTACTTC. It yields the protein CASSIDLAYEQYF.

This clone appeared a single time. This chain joins TRBV10-3 and TRBJ1-6; the D is unclear. The germline V gene has CDR1 ENHRY and CDR2 SYGVKD. This CDR3 spans 13 amino acids. The V end was cut by 11 bases, the J end by 6 bases, with 14 bases between. The CDR3 DNA is TGTGCCGGCAGTCTGGCCACTAATTCACCCCTCCACTTT. It codes for CAGSLATNSPLHF.

The rearrangement links TRBV6-5 to TRBJ1-4; 9 nucleotides align to TRBD1. Germline V gene sequence: CDR1 MNHEY, CDR2 SVGAGI. V gave up 6 bases and J gave up 8 bases; unmatched junction bases: 10. The CDR3 sequence is 15 residues long. The CDR3 region is CASRQGAGVWEKLFF. DNA of the CDR3: TGTGCCAGCAGACAGGGGGCGGGGGTATGGGAAAAACTGTTTTTT.

The chain employs TRBV25-1 and TRBJ1-4; D is possibly TRBD1 (5 bases). The CDR3 length is 14 residues. Germline V gene lookup returns CDR1 MGHDK and CDR2 SYGVNS. V was shortened by 8 bases and J by 3 bases, with 13 bases between the two germline ends. CDR3 in amino acids: CASCAGYPNEKLFF. In DNA form, the CDR3 reads TGTGCCAGCTGTGCAGGGTACCCTAATGAAAAACTGTTTTTT.

The chain couples TRBV15 to TRBJ2-7; D remains unclear. V was pared by 3 bases and J by 2 bases, with 14 bases between. CDR1 and CDR2 from the germline V gene are LNHNV and YYDKDF (reference sequence). The length of the CDR3 is 15 residues. The CDR3 here is CATSSATYPTYEQYF. Here the CDR3 DNA reads TGTGCCACCAGCAGCGCCACATATCCCACCTACGAGCAGTACTTC.

This rearrangement joins TRBV3-1 (or the pseudogene TRBV3-2) to TRBJ2-7, with D possibly matching TRBD1 (6 bases). Trimming pared 4 bases from V and 4 bases from J, leaving 17 bases between. From germline, CDR1 is LGHDT and CDR2 YNNKEL (reference sequence). The CDR3 length is 15 residues. The chain's CDR3 is CASSRLQGTGYEQYF. CDR3 coding DNA: TGTGCCAGCAGCCGATTACAGGGTACGGGGTACGAGCAGTACTTC.

This CDR3 is CASSLARGSSLYEQYF. In nucleotides, the CDR3 is TGTGCCAGCAGCTTAGCTAGAGGGTCATCCTTATACGAGCAGTACTTC. The chain links TRBV7-8 to TRBJ2-7, with TRBD2 as a possible D gene (5 bases). This CDR3 is built from 16 residues. V gave up 0 bases and J gave up 4 bases, with 16 bases separating them. Germline values: CDR1 SGHVS, CDR2 FQNEAQ.

The chain combines TRBV7-8 with TRBJ1-2; D uncertain. The CDR3 is 12 amino acids. V was cut by 5 bases and J by 1 base, with 5 bases left in between. Germline values: CDR1 SGHVS, CDR2 FQNEAQ. The CDR3 here is CASSAGNYGYTF. CDR3 nucleotide sequence: TGTGCCAGCAGCGCGGGTAACTATGGCTACACCTTC.

This chain joins TRBV19 and TRBJ2-3; 10 bases map to TRBD2. The germline V gene encodes CDR1 LNHDA and CDR2 SQIVND (reference sequence). The J segment lost 3 bases and the V segment lost 6 bases, leaving 6 bases of the junction unmatched. The CDR3 extends over 15 amino acids. The CDR3 DNA reads TGTGCCAGTAGGGAGGGACTAGCGTGGACAGATACGCAGTATTTT. It encodes CASREGLAWTDTQYF.

The rearrangement joins TRBV11-2 to TRBJ2-1; 10 bases map to TRBD2. Germline lookup yields CDR1 SGHAT and CDR2 FQNNGV. With V trimmed by 2 bases and J by 5 bases, 6 bases remained unmatched. There are 16 residues in the CDR3. The CDR3 loop reads CASSLQLAGWDNEQFF. The CDR3 DNA reads TGTGCCAGCAGCTTACAACTAGCGGGGTGGGACAATGAGCAGTTCTTC. Full variable domain (remainder filled in from reference TRBV11-2 and TRBJ2-1): EAGVAQSPRYKIIEKRQSVAFWCNPISGHATLYWYQQILGQGPKLLIQFQNNGVVDDSQLPKDRFSAERLKGVDSTLKIQPAKLEDSAVYLCASSLQLAGWDNEQFFGPGTRLTVL.

The chain joins TRBV5-1 to TRBJ2-3; no definite D call. V lost 0 bases, J lost 0 bases, and 11 bases lay in between. Germline V CDR1 and CDR2: SGHRS, YFSETQ. This CDR3 has 16 amino acids. The CDR3 sequence: CASSLVEAESTDTQYF. In DNA, the CDR3 is TGCGCCAGCAGCTTGGTTGAGGCAGAGAGCACAGATACGCAGTATTTT.

J is TRBJ1-5 and V is TRBV18; D might be TRBD1 (5 bases). Trimming cost V 5 bases and J 3 bases, with 11 bases left between them. CDR1 and CDR2 from the germline V gene are KGHSH and LQKENI. The CDR3 runs 14 residues. Written as DNA, the CDR3 is TGTGCCAGCTCATCGGACGGACACAATCAGCCCCAGCATTTT. Translation: CASSSDGHNQPQHF.